Described below is a single T cell receptor beta chain sequence and its context. What it binds is unknown. V shed 0 bases and J 0 bases; nucleotides not matched to a gene: 6. CDR3 length: 18 amino acids. Germline V gene data show CDR1 as SGHAT and CDR2 as FQNNGV. This record comes from a study of T cells and Merkel cell carcinoma outcomes. General observations from the study: Reportedly, T-cell repertoire with density predicts Merkel cell carcinoma outcomes.

Sequencing used immunoSEQ multiplex PCR; TCRdb keeps in-frame clones, though not all of them. The data show over 15,000 clones, about 87% seen once. The receptor was derived from a human donor with Merkel cell carcinoma. The specimen was tumor tissue from Merkel cell carcinoma. The V gene is TRBV11-2, the J gene TRBJ2-1; 9 nucleotides align to TRBD2. For the CDR3, the DNA is TGTGCCAGCAGCTTAGATGGGCTAGCGGGAACCTCCTACAATGAGCAGTTCTTC. It translates to CASSLDGLAGTSYNEQFF.